The next 19 T cell receptor beta chains were all read from a single sample in a study of CD8 T cells in ankylosing spondylitis. One entry per CDR3 protein, called by TCRdb with MiXCR from the 5' RACE reads. Among 150,000 or so distinct CDR3 sequences listed, 9.5% to 13% were seen once. The material sequenced was blood, either unsorted or a sorted T cell fraction (not recorded which). These receptor sequences come from a male donor with ankylosing spondylitis or in good health (not recorded which).

There are many counts of this clonotype. This chain joins TRBV12-3 or TRBV12-4 and TRBJ2-2, with unresolved D. V was shortened by 5 bases and J by 2 bases, with 9 bases between the two germline ends. The CDR3 runs to 14 residues. As DNA, the CDR3 is TGTGCCAGCAGTCCCGACCGAAACACCGGGGAGCTGTTTTTT. It specifies CASSPDRNTGELFF.

This clonotype was recorded at least ten times. The chain uses TRBV5-1 and TRBJ2-2; D gene ambiguous. Germline V gives CDR1 SGHRS, CDR2 YFSETQ. V was clipped by 4 bases and J by 7 bases, with 20 bases between them. The CDR3 covers 16 residues. Written as DNA, the CDR3 is TGCGCCAGCAGCCTGGAAGCACTAAAAGGGATCGGGGAGCTGTTTTTT. Its translation: CASSLEALKGIGELFF.

About this clonotype: One end of the junction does not line up with germline, which may come from a read error. The chain carries TRBV27 and TRBJ1-1; TRBD1 matches 7 bases. The germline CDR1 and CDR2 sequences are MNHEY and SMNVEV (reference sequence). The CDR3 loop spans 17 amino acids. This CDR3 is CTSSTPSRTGAKTEAFF. The CDR3 region has the DNA TGCACCAGCAGTACACCATCGAGGACAGGCGCCAAGACTGAAGCTTTCTTT.

This clonotype came up many times. The V and J genes are TRBV12-3 or TRBV12-4 and TRBJ1-5; the D is unclear. V was clipped by 2 bases and J by 6 bases, with 8 bases between them. The length of the CDR3 is 13 residues. The CDR3 reads CASSLSTSQPQHF. The CDR3 coding sequence is TGTGCCAGCAGTTTATCTACTTCTCAGCCCCAGCATTTT.

At least ten counts were recorded for this clonotype. J is TRBJ2-1 and V is TRBV10-3; D ambiguous. This CDR3 contains 11 residues. Looked up from germline, CDR1 is ENHRY and CDR2 is SYGVKD. Trimming took 4 bases from V and 8 from J, leaving 6 bases between them. CDR3 residues: CAISALDEQFF. In DNA, the CDR3 is TGTGCCATCAGTGCGCTCGATGAGCAGTTCTTC.

In this sample, this clonotype turned up many times. This rearrangement joins TRBV12-3 or TRBV12-4 to TRBJ1-1; tentative D call: TRBD1 (6 bases). The CDR3 spans 16 residues. V was pared by 5 bases and J by 4 bases, with 20 bases between. The CDR3 loop is CASSPGGAERSTEAFF. CDR3 sequence (DNA): TGTGCCAGCAGTCCGGGGGGGGCCGAAAGGAGCACTGAAGCTTTCTTT.

This chain links TRBV7-9 with TRBJ2-1; 8 nucleotides match TRBD2. CDR1 SEHNR and CDR2 FQNEAQ come from the germline V gene (reference sequence). The CDR3 spans 13 residues. V lost 7 bases to trimming and J lost 7 bases; unmatched junction nucleotides: 6. CDR3 protein: CASTFGGANEQFF. The CDR3 coding sequence is TGTGCCAGCACCTTCGGGGGGGCAAATGAGCAGTTCTTC.

This clonotype was recorded many times. The chain is built from TRBV19 and TRBJ2-7; TRBD1 might be the D (7 bases). V was trimmed by 4 bases and J by 3 bases, leaving 13 bases between them. Germline CDR1 reads LNHDA; CDR2 reads SQIVND (reference sequence). The CDR3 runs to 14 residues. For the CDR3, the DNA is TGTGCCAGTAGTACCAGGGGGAGGATCTACGAGCAGTACTTC. It specifies CASSTRGRIYEQYF.

Remarks on this clonotype: An end of the junction does not agree with germline; a read error may underlie this. The chain links TRBV25-1 to TRBJ1-6; D is unclear. The length of the CDR3 is 13 residues. CDR1 and CDR2 from the germline V gene are MGHDK and SYGVNS. CDR3 loop: CVSRLGLSSPLHF. For the CDR3, the DNA is TGTGTCAGCAGACTAGGCTTATCTTCACCCCTCCACTTT.

This clonotype came up many times. The chain has TRBV12-3 or TRBV12-4 and TRBJ1-1; 10 bases agree with TRBD1. This CDR3 contains 19 residues. V shed 6 bases and J 4 bases; nucleotides not matched to a gene: 20. The CDR3 sequence: CASRSYRGTGVGIGTEAFF. CDR3 in DNA: TGTGCCAGCAGATCCTACCGAGGGACAGGGGTTGGTATTGGCACTGAAGCTTTCTTT.

This clonotype was seen ten or more times. This chain links TRBV9 with TRBJ2-7; D is possibly TRBD2 (7 bases). The CDR3 totals 16 residues. Between the trimmed V and J ends, which lost 4 bases and 4 bases, there was a span of 21 bases. Germline V gene sequence: CDR1 SGDLS, CDR2 YYNGEE. This chain's CDR3 is CASSPRQAGEAYEQYF. DNA for the CDR3: TGTGCCAGCAGCCCGAGACAGGCGGGAGAGGCATACGAGCAGTACTTC.

This clonotype turned up a few times. This chain links TRBV5-1 with TRBJ1-6; D is undetermined. In germline, CDR1 is SGHRS, CDR2 YFSETQ. Deletions cut 0 bases from V and 0 bases from J, with 10 bases between. CDR3 length: 17 residues. For the CDR3, the DNA is TGCGCCAGCAGCTTGGAGGAAACGGCCTCCTATAATTCACCCCTCCACTTT. It translates to CASSLEETASYNSPLHF.

V is TRBV5-1 and J is TRBJ2-7; the D gene is possibly TRBD2 (7 bases). Germline V lookup: CDR1 SGHRS, CDR2 YFSETQ. The CDR3 extends over 15 amino acids. V gave up 3 bases and J gave up 0 bases, with 13 bases separating them. CDR3 residues: CASSWGGALSYEQYF. The CDR3 DNA reads TGCGCCAGCAGCTGGGGGGGGGCCCTCTCCTACGAGCAGTACTTC.

This clonotype was detected many times. This rearrangement joins TRBV5-5 to TRBJ2-2; 10 bases line up with TRBD2. Germline V CDR1 and CDR2: SGHKS, YYEKEE (reference sequence). The CDR3 covers 16 residues. V was pared by 3 bases and J by 5 bases, with 7 bases of the junction left unmatched. CDR3: CASSSSGGAGTGELFF. The CDR3 DNA follows: TGTGCCAGCAGCTCGAGCGGGGGGGCCGGGACCGGGGAGCTGTTTTTT.

The table lists this clonotype with a few counts. The chain recombines TRBV27 with TRBJ1-5; no definite D call. Between the trimmed V and J ends, which lost 4 bases and 1 base, there was a span of 8 bases. The CDR3 is made up of 14 amino acids. Germline loops: CDR1 MNHEY, CDR2 SMNVEV (reference sequence). The CDR3 bases are TGTGCCAGCAGTTCTGGACTCAGCAATCAGCCCCAGCATTTT. It codes for CASSSGLSNQPQHF.

This clonotype was seen repeatedly, ten times or more. The chain couples TRBV3-1 to TRBJ2-2; D possibly corresponds to TRBD2 (6 bases). Germline V gene lookup returns CDR1 LGHDT and CDR2 YNNKEL (reference sequence). CDR3 length: 15 amino acids. V dropped 1 base and J dropped 5 bases, with 11 bases sitting between them. This chain's CDR3 is CASSQVSGRTGELFF. Written as DNA, the CDR3 is TGTGCCAGCAGCCAAGTTAGCGGACGGACCGGGGAGCTGTTTTTT.

This clonotype was recorded many times. The chain has TRBV12-3 or TRBV12-4 and TRBJ1-1; no clear D gene. V was cut by 6 bases and J by 3 bases, with 11 bases left in between. The CDR3 spans 13 residues. The CDR3 loop is CASSVAEHTEAFF. The CDR3 bases are TGTGCCAGCAGCGTGGCCGAGCACACTGAAGCTTTCTTT.

V usage is TRBV25-1 and J usage is TRBJ1-2; 9 bases align to TRBD1. From germline, CDR1 is MGHDK and CDR2 SYGVNS. V lost 1 base and J lost 5; bases outside the gene matches: 8. CDR3 length equals 16 residues. CDR3 in DNA: TGTGCCAGCAGTGAATTCGGGGACAGGGCATTTTATGGCTACACCTTC. This translates into CASSEFGDRAFYGYTF.

The rearrangement links TRBV7-9 to TRBJ2-7; D remains unclear. The CDR3 has 12 amino acids. Germline values: CDR1 SEHNR, CDR2 FQNEAQ (reference sequence). Between the trimmed V and J ends, which lost 1 base and 5 bases, there was a span of 6 bases. The DNA for the CDR3 is TGTGCCAGCAGCTTAGTAAGGGACGAGCAGTACTTC. It specifies CASSLVRDEQYF.